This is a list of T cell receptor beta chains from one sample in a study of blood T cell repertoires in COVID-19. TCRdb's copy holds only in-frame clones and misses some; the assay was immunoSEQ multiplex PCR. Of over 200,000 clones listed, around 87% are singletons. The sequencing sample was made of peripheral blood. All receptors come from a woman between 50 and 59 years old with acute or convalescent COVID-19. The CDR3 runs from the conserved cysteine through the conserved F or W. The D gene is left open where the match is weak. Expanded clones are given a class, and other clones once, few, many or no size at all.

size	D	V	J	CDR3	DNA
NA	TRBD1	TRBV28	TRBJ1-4	CASRTGTGWEKLFF	TGTGCCAGCAGGACCGGGACAGGGTGGGAGAAACTGTTTTTT
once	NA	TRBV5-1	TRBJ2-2	CASSLPDYTGELFF	TGCGCCAGCAGCTTGCCGGACTACACCGGGGAGCTGTTTTTT
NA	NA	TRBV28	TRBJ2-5	CASSLSRPARAYQETQYF	TGTGCCAGCAGTTTGAGTCGGCCGGCCAGGGCCTACCAAGAGACCCAGTACTTC
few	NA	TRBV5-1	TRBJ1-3	CASSLDRDGNTIYF	TGCGCCAGCAGCTTGGACAGGGATGGAAACACCATATATTTT
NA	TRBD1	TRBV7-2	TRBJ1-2	CASSVSGTGSLANYGYTF	TGTGCCAGCAGCGTATCCGGGACAGGCAGTCTAGCTAACTATGGCTACACCTTC
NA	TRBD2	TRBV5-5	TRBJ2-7	CASSHFGLAGVSYEQYF	TGTGCCAGCAGCCATTTCGGCCTAGCGGGAGTTTCTTACGAGCAGTACTTC
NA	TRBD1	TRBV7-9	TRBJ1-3	CASRSDRVPGNTIYF	TGTGCCAGCAGATCGGACAGGGTACCTGGAAACACCATATATTTT
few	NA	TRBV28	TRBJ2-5	CASANGGQETQYF	TGTGCCAGCGCAAATGGAGGGCAAGAGACCCAGTACTTC
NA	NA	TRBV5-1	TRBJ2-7	CASRFAVTAYYEQYF	TGCGCCAGCAGGTTCGCGGTTACGGCGTACTACGAGCAGTACTTC
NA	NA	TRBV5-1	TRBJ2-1	CASSLGTPTYNEQFF	TGCGCCAGCAGCCTAGGGACACCTACGTACAATGAGCAGTTCTTC
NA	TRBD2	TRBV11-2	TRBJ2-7	CASSLWGASGSSYEQYF	TGTGCCAGCAGCTTATGGGGTGCTAGCGGGAGTTCCTACGAGCAGTACTTC
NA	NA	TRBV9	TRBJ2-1	CASSLYGDSYNEQFF	TGTGCCAGCAGCTTATACGGGGACTCCTACAATGAGCAGTTCTTC
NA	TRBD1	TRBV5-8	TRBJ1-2	CASTPGQGINGYTF	TGTGCCAGCACCCCGGGACAGGGGATCAATGGCTACACCTTC
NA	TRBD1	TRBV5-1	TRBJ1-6	CASSLVPRPDRGRNSPLHF	TGCGCCAGCAGCTTGGTCCCCCGCCCTGACAGGGGAAGGAATTCACCCCTCCACTTT
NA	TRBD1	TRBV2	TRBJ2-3	CASGQGFSTDTQYF	TGTGCCAGCGGACAGGGGTTTAGCACAGATACGCAGTATTTT
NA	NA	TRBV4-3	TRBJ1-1	CASSQDGRSQGLGEAFF	TGCGCCAGCAGCCAAGATGGCCGGTCCCAGGGCCTGGGGGAAGCTTTCTTT
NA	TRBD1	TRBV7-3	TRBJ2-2	CASSPDRDSTGELFF	TGTGCCAGCAGCCCCGACCGGGACAGCACCGGGGAGCTGTTTTTT
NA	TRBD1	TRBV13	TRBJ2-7	CASSWRQGYYEQYF	TGTGCCAGCAGCTGGAGACAGGGGTACTACGAGCAGTACTTC
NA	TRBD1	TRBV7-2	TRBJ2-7	CASSLKGQVTYEQYF	TGTGCCAGCAGCTTAAAGGGACAGGTAACCTACGAGCAGTACTTC
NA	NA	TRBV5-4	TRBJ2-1	CASSRSRTGLMTSGQFF	TGTGCCAGCAGCCGATCCCGGACAGGGTTGATGACTAGCGGGCAGTTCTTC
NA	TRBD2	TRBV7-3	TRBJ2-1	CASSDGLAGHNEQFF	TGTGCCAGCAGCGATGGACTAGCGGGACACAATGAGCAGTTCTTC
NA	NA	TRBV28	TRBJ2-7	CASIATGKGGYEQYF	TGTGCCAGCATCGCAACAGGGAAGGGGGGGTACGAGCAGTACTTC
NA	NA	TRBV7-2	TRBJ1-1	CASSLDRQGWSDTEAFF	TGTGCCAGCAGCTTAGATCGGCAGGGGTGGTCGGACACTGAAGCTTTCTTT
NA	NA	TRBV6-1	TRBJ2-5	CASSEELHYF	TGTGCCAGCAGTGAAGAACTACATTACTTC
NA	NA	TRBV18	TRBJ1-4	CASSPPGLQEKLFF	TGTGCCAGCTCACCACCGGGGCTCCAGGAAAAACTGTTTTTT
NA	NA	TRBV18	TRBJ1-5	CASSPRGIPIGNQPQHF	TGTGCCAGCTCACCAAGGGGGATACCTATTGGCAATCAGCCCCAGCATTTT
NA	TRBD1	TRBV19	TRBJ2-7	CASSILGQGVYEQYF	TGTGCCAGTAGTATTTTGGGACAGGGGGTTTACGAGCAGTACTTC
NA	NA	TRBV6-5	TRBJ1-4	CASVVRGDEKLFF	TGTGCCAGCGTGGTGAGAGGTGATGAAAAACTGTTTTTT
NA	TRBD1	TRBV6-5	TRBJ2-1	CASSYIGTGYNEQFF	TGTGCCAGCAGTTATATCGGGACAGGGTACAATGAGCAGTTCTTC
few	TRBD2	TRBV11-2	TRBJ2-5	CASSGSGRETQYF	TGTGCCAGCAGCGGTAGCGGGCGTGAGACCCAGTACTTC
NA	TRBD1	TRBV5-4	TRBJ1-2	CASSLGVTGSSSNYGYTF	TGTGCCAGCAGCTTGGGGGTGACAGGGTCCTCTTCTAACTATGGCTACACCTTC
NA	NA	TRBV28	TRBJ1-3	CASSPLVSGNTIYF	TGTGCCAGCAGTCCCCTAGTCTCTGGAAACACCATATATTTT
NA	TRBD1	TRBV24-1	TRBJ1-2	CATRGGVGGTGGSGYTF	TGTGCCACCAGGGGAGGAGTAGGCGGGACAGGGGGTTCTGGCTACACCTTC
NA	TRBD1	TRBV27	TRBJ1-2	CASSLRQGSRYGYTF	TGTGCCAGCAGTCTGCGACAGGGGAGTCGCTATGGCTACACCTTC
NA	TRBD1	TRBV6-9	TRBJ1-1	CASSYSRDRGNTEAFF	TGTGCCAGCAGTTATTCCCGGGACAGGGGAAACACTGAAGCTTTCTTT
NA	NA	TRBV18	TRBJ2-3	CASSPQARGDTQYF	TGTGCCAGCTCACCACAGGCCAGGGGAGATACGCAGTATTTT
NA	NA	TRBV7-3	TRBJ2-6	CASSPLSGANVLTF	TGTGCCAGCAGCCCGCTATCGGGGGCCAACGTCCTGACTTTC
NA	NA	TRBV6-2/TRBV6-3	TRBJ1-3	CASSLYISAANSGNTIYF	TGTGCCAGCAGTCTTTATATATCCGCAGCGAACTCTGGAAACACCATATATTTT
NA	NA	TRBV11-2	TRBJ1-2	CASSPSGTYPYGYTF	TGTGCCAGCAGCCCATCCGGGACATATCCCTATGGCTACACCTTC
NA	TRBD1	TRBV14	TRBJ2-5	CASSYDRGIAQYF	TGTGCCAGCAGCTATGACAGGGGAATAGCCCAGTACTTC
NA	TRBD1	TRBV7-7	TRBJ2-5	CASSWTGDQETQYF	TGTGCCAGCAGCTGGACAGGGGACCAAGAGACCCAGTACTTC
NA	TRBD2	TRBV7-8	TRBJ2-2	CASAGVNTGELFF	TGTGCTTCCGCGGGAGTGAACACCGGGGAGCTGTTTTTT
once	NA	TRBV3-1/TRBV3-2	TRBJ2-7	CASSQEARGEQYF	TGTGCCAGCAGCCAAGAGGCGCGGGGCGAGCAGTACTTC
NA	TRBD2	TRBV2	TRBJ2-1	CASSLAGYSYNEQFF	TGTGCCAGCAGCTTAGCGGGGTACTCCTACAATGAGCAGTTCTTC
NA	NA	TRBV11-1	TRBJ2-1	CASSFGGSSYNEQFF	TGTGCCAGCAGCTTCGGAGGGAGCTCCTACAATGAGCAGTTCTTC
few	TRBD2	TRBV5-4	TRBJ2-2	CASSLGLAGNTGELFF	TGTGCCAGCAGCCTGGGACTAGCGGGGAACACCGGGGAGCTGTTTTTT
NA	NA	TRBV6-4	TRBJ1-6	CASGGKAFPDNSPLHF	TGTGCCAGCGGCGGTAAAGCTTTCCCCGATAATTCACCCCTCCACTTT
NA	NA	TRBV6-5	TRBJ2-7	CAHGRAAYEQYF	TGTGCTCACGGGCGGGCCGCCTACGAGCAGTACTTC
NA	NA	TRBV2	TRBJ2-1	CASNSEQFF	TGTGCCAGCAATAGTGAGCAGTTCTTC
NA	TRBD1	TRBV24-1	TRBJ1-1	CATRGTGPTNTEAFF	TGTGCCACCAGAGGGACAGGGCCCACGAACACTGAAGCTTTCTTT
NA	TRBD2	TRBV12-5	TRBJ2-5	CASGLTGGETQYF	TGTGCTAGTGGTTTAACGGGAGGGGAGACCCAGTACTTC
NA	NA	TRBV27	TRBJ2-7	CASTLNFPGDEQYF	TGTGCCAGCACTTTAAATTTCCCAGGGGACGAGCAGTACTTC
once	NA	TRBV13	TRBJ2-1	CASSSRTLNRVNEQFF	TGTGCCAGCAGCTCGCGGACACTAAATAGAGTCAATGAGCAGTTCTTC